This passage covers 5 T cell receptor beta chains from one sample sequenced in a study of OX40 agonist ivuxolimab in advanced cancers. Method: immunoSEQ multiplex PCR; TCRdb's copy keeps in-frame clones and lacks some. The sample includes more than 75,000 clones, about 88% of them seen just once. The sample here was CD4+ or CD8+ T cells sorted from blood, taken in a trial of the OX40 agonist ivuxolimab. The receptors shown here come from an adult with an advanced solid tumor such as melanoma, head and neck, liver or kidney cancer.

The chain carries TRBV5-6 and TRBJ1-3; D possibly corresponds to TRBD1 (6 bases). Germline lookup yields CDR1 SGHDT and CDR2 YYEEEE. Trimming removed 0 bases from V and 3 bases from J, with 13 bases in between. This CDR3 has 16 residues. In DNA, the CDR3 is TGTGCCAGCAGCTTGGTTCCGGGGGCAAGTGGAAACACCATATATTTT. It encodes CASSLVPGASGNTIYF. Looking up the rest from reference TRBV5-6 and TRBJ1-3 gives the full variable domain: DAGVTQSPTHLIKTRGQQVTLRCSPKSGHDTVSWYQQALGQGPQFIFQYYEEEERQRGNFPDRFSGHQFPNYSSELNVNALLLGDSALYLCASSLVPGASGNTIYFGEGSWLTVV.

This clone is a singleton in its sample. The chain couples TRBV2 to TRBJ2-1, with D maybe TRBD2 (5 bases). This CDR3 is 15 amino acids long. Germline V gene data show CDR1 as SNHLY and CDR2 as FYNNEI. Between the trimmed V and J ends, which lost 6 bases and 0 bases, there was a span of 12 bases. The CDR3, as DNA: TGTGCCAGCAGGAGGGCTTCAAGCTCCTACAATGAGCAGTTCTTC. It codes for CASRRASSSYNEQFF.

The V and J genes are TRBV7-8 and TRBJ2-5; unclear D gene. Germline values: CDR1 SGHVS, CDR2 FQNEAQ. The CDR3 is made up of 12 amino acids. Trimming removed 2 bases at V and 4 bases at J, with 5 bases between. The CDR3 coding sequence is TGTGCCAGCAGCTTACGCGGAGAGACCCAGTACTTC. It is translated as CASSLRGETQYF.

A note on this clone: Relative to the germline gene, one junction end is altered; a read error may explain this. This chain joins TRBV6-4 and TRBJ2-3; D unclear. This CDR3 is 10 amino acids long. Germline V lookup: CDR1 MRHNA, CDR2 SNTAGT. CDR3 in DNA: TGTGCCAGCAGTGCCGATAAGCAGTATTTT. Protein product: CASSADKQYF.

This clone was seen only a few times. The V call is TRBV19, the J call TRBJ2-5; D not resolved. The CDR3 sequence is 11 residues long. The V end lost 2 bases, the J end lost 2 bases, and 0 bases lay between the germline ends. The germline CDR1 and CDR2 sequences are LNHDA and SQIVND (reference sequence). Here the CDR3 DNA reads TGTGCCAGTAGTATACAAGAGACCCAGTACTTC. Translating gives CASSIQETQYF. The full variable domain, with the rest looked up from reference TRBV19 and TRBJ2-5, is DGGITQSPKYLFRKEGQNVTLSCEQNLNHDAMYWYRQDPGQGLRLIYYSQIVNDFQKGDIAEGYSVSREKKESFPLTVTSAQKNPTAFYLCASSIQETQYFGPGTRLLVL.